Included here is one T cell receptor (beta chain) sequence, with context. Germline CDR1 reads LNHNV; CDR2 reads YYDKDF (reference sequence). The CDR3 has 14 amino acids. The ends lost 4 bases at V and 11 bases at J; junction bases unmatched: 7. These data originate in a study of blood T cell repertoires in COVID-19. Clones were sequenced by immunoSEQ multiplex PCR, and TCRdb holds only the in-frame ones, with some missing. The repertoire consists of some 270,000 clones, with roughly 89% occurring once and the leading ten covering 1.7%. The sequence came from a woman aged 40 to 49 who had recovered from COVID-19. The sequenced sample consisted of PBMCs or T cells enriched from blood (not recorded which). The V and J genes are TRBV15 and TRBJ1-6; 8 nucleotides match TRBD1. The CDR3 DNA reads TGTGCCACCAGCAAAGGACAGGGTGGGACACCCCTCCACTTT. Translated, it gives CATSKGQGGTPLHF. The entire variable domain, with the rest obtained from reference TRBV15 and TRBJ1-6, is as follows: DAMVIQNPRYQVTQFGKPVTLSCSQTLNHNVMYWYQQKSSQAPKLLFHYYDKDFNNEADTPDNFQSRRPNTSFCFLDIRSPGLGDTAMYLCATSKGQGGTPLHFGNGTRLTVT.